One sample yielded the 13 T cell receptor beta chains listed below, sequenced in a study of OX40 agonist ivuxolimab in advanced cancers. The protocol used for the library was the immunoSEQ multiplex PCR assay. TCRdb carries this immuneACCESS record with in-frame sequences only. Its versions omit some clonotypes, under half of them owing to an unresolved V gene in the studies checked, with the rest unexplained. This sample has around 93,000 clones in its table, and more than 75% of those were observed once. The ten top clones hold around 1.5% of the sample. Specimen: CD4+ or CD8+ T cells sorted from blood, collected in a trial of the OX40 agonist ivuxolimab. The receptors shown here come from an adult with an advanced solid tumor such as melanoma, head and neck, liver or kidney cancer.

This sequence joins TRBV19 and TRBJ2-6; tentatively, D is TRBD1 (6 bases). CDR1 is LNHDA, CDR2 SQIVND, per germline (reference sequence). V was clipped by 7 bases and J by 0 bases, with 19 bases between them. There are 18 residues in the CDR3. The CDR3 region has the DNA TGTGCCAGTAATCCCCCCCCAGGGACAACCTCTGGGGCCAACGTCCTGACTTTC. Its translation: CASNPPPGTTSGANVLTF.

CDR3 in amino acids: CATSHPVGQGPYSNQPQHF. The CDR3 DNA reads as TGTGCCACCAGCCACCCCGTGGGACAGGGCCCTTATAGCAATCAGCCCCAGCATTTT. The chain couples TRBV15 to TRBJ1-5, with 9 bases that match TRBD1. The CDR3 loop spans 19 amino acids. Per germline, CDR1 LNHNV and CDR2 YYDKDF (reference sequence). With V trimmed by 5 bases and J by 0 bases, 14 bases remained unmatched.

This clone has a single count. V gene TRBV29-1 combines with J gene TRBJ2-1; D is unclear. The V end lost 8 bases, the J end lost 8 bases, and 13 bases lay between the germline ends. The CDR3 is made up of 11 amino acids. CDR1 is SQVTM, CDR2 ANQGSEA, per germline. CDR3 loop: CSTRWIDEQFF. In DNA, the CDR3 is TGCAGCACCCGGTGGATTGATGAGCAGTTCTTC.

The chain joins TRBV7-2 to TRBJ1-5, with no clear D. The CDR3 extends over 13 amino acids. V lost 2 bases, J lost 4 bases, and 6 bases lay in between. In germline, CDR1 is SGHTA, CDR2 FQGNSA. The CDR3: CASSLQENQPQHF. DNA of the CDR3: TGTGCCAGCAGCTTACAGGAGAATCAGCCCCAGCATTTT.

The rearrangement joins TRBV5-6 to TRBJ1-2, with 10 nucleotides matching TRBD1. CDR1 SGHDT and CDR2 YYEEEE come from the germline V gene. The J segment lost 7 bases and the V segment lost 5 bases, leaving 5 bases of the junction unmatched. The CDR3 consists of 13 residues. The CDR3 spells CASRMGQGSGYTF. CDR3 coding DNA: TGTGCCAGCAGAATGGGACAGGGGAGTGGCTACACCTTC.

The genes are TRBV12-5 and TRBJ2-3; possibly TRBD2 for D (6 bases). In germline, CDR1 is LGHNT, CDR2 FRNRAP. V lost 6 bases and J lost 6, with 13 bases in between. The CDR3 spans 13 residues. CDR3 in amino acids: CASGTFGGDTQYF. In DNA form, the CDR3 reads TGTGCTAGTGGGACTTTTGGGGGGGATACGCAGTATTTT.

The chain joins TRBV18 to TRBJ1-3; unclear D gene. V was trimmed by 5 bases and J by 0 bases, leaving 5 bases between them. The CDR3 totals 13 residues. The germline V gene encodes CDR1 KGHSH and CDR2 LQKENI. The CDR3 sequence: CASSGSSGNTIYF. CDR3 sequence (DNA): TGTGCCAGCTCAGGCAGCTCTGGAAACACCATATATTTT.

V usage is TRBV5-1 and J usage is TRBJ2-3; 9 positions match TRBD1. Unmatched junction bases numbered 15, after V lost 1 base and J lost 6 bases. In germline, CDR1 is SGHRS, CDR2 YFSETQ. This CDR3 contains 18 residues. The DNA for the CDR3 is TGCGCCAGCAGCTTGAGGCCCCTCGGCGGGACAGGGATTGATACGCAGTATTTT. Translating gives CASSLRPLGGTGIDTQYF.

The chain is built from TRBV4-1 and TRBJ2-1; D may be TRBD1 (7 bases). The CDR3 extends over 15 amino acids. Between the trimmed V and J ends, which lost 7 bases and 0 bases, there was a span of 13 bases. Germline assignment: CDR1 MGHRA and CDR2 YSYEKL. The chain's CDR3 is CASTPQGGSYNEQFF. The DNA of the CDR3 is TGCGCCAGCACCCCCCAGGGGGGCTCCTACAATGAGCAGTTCTTC.

V is TRBV15 and J is TRBJ2-7; D unclear. Germline loops: CDR1 LNHNV, CDR2 YYDKDF (reference sequence). With 3 bases removed from V and 3 bases from J, the gap between germline ends came to 6 bases. CDR3 length equals 12 residues. The CDR3 sequence: CATSRDGYEQYF. The CDR3 DNA reads as TGTGCCACCAGCAGGGACGGCTACGAGCAGTACTTC.

The chain employs TRBV5-4 and TRBJ2-1, with TRBD2 identical over 11 bases. V shed 9 bases, J shed 15 bases, and the junction held 14 bases outside the gene matches. This CDR3 is 13 amino acids long. CDR1 SGHNT and CDR2 YYREEE come from the germline V gene (reference sequence). The DNA for the CDR3 is TGTGCCACCCCTTCACTAGCGGGAGAGAGGTGGTTCTTC. Translation: CATPSLAGERWFF.

This chain joins TRBV25-1 and TRBJ1-2; D is uncertain. CDR3 length: 13 amino acids. Germline lookup yields CDR1 MGHDK and CDR2 SYGVNS. Trimming removed 2 bases from V and 2 bases from J, with 6 bases in between. The CDR3 protein is CASSEDGNYGYTF. The DNA of the CDR3 is TGTGCCAGCAGTGAAGACGGAAACTATGGCTACACCTTC.

CDR3 DNA: TGTGCCAGCCCCAGGGGGTGGAAACTGTTTTTT. This sequence encodes CASPRGWKLFF. The chain joins TRBV25-1 to TRBJ1-4; TRBD1 matches at 7 bases. The CDR3 loop spans 11 amino acids. Germline V lookup: CDR1 MGHDK, CDR2 SYGVNS. The J segment lost 11 bases and the V segment lost 8 bases, leaving 5 bases of the junction unmatched. Complete variable domain (other parts from reference TRBV25-1 and TRBJ1-4): EADIYQTPRYLVIGTGKKITLECSQTMGHDKMYWYQQDPGMELHLIHYSYGVNSTEKGDLSSESTVSRIRTEHFPLTLESARPSHTSQYLCASPRGWKLFFGSGTQLSVL.